These 24 T cell receptor beta chains were sequenced from one sample in a study of T-cell memory formation after mild COVID-19. TCRdb analysed the 5' RACE reads with MiXCR anew, one entry per CDR3 protein. The table records 130,000 to 150,000 distinct CDR3 sequences, 15% to 20% of them present only once. The sequencing sample was made of PBMCs or a T cell subset sorted from them (not recorded which). Receptors were obtained from an adult woman who had mild COVID-19 (a few samples of this study predate the infection). Cell type and time point are not known.

This clonotype was picked up many times. This sequence joins TRBV7-7 and TRBJ2-5; possible D gene TRBD1, 6 bases. This CDR3 comprises 14 residues. Trimming left V 1 base short and J 5 bases short, with 11 bases between. Germline CDR1 SSHAT, CDR2 FNYEAQ (reference sequence). In nucleotides, the CDR3 is TGTGCCAGCAGCTTAGGAGGGGGTTGGGAGACCCAGTACTTC. Its protein product is CASSLGGGWETQYF.

This clonotype was seen many times. CDR3 coding DNA: TGTGCCAGCAGTCCCGGGGTGGGCGGCTACACCTTC. It is translated as CASSPGVGGYTF. This chain connects TRBV12-3 or TRBV12-4 to TRBJ1-2; no reliable D call. The CDR3 is 12 residues long. V lost 5 bases, J lost 8 bases, and 12 bases lay in between.

This clonotype appeared a few times. The chain couples TRBV2 to TRBJ1-5; D not resolved. V was trimmed by 6 bases and J by 2 bases, leaving 8 bases between them. Germline lookup yields CDR1 SNHLY and CDR2 FYNNEI. This CDR3 comprises 13 residues. The CDR3 reads CASRGGGNQPQHF. CDR3 coding DNA: TGTGCCAGCAGGGGCGGGGGCAATCAGCCCCAGCATTTT.

The J gene is TRBJ2-5, the V gene TRBV5-1; 7 bases are shared with TRBD1. With V trimmed by 2 bases and J by 4 bases, 8 bases remained unmatched. The CDR3 has 15 amino acids. The germline V gene encodes CDR1 SGHRS and CDR2 YFSETQ. The CDR3 sequence: CASSLTGDYAETQYF. CDR3 coding DNA: TGCGCCAGCAGCTTAACAGGGGATTATGCAGAGACCCAGTACTTC.

The chain employs TRBV29-1 and TRBJ1-2; D unclear. Germline CDR1 and CDR2: SQVTM and ANQGSEA. The V gene lost 4 bases and the J gene lost 1 base, with 13 bases spanning the gap. This CDR3 contains 14 residues. The CDR3 is CSVGVQLDNYGYTF. CDR3 sequence (DNA): TGCAGCGTTGGAGTTCAGCTGGATAACTATGGCTACACCTTC.

This clonotype was counted only a few times. The chain carries TRBV9 and TRBJ2-5; 10 bases match TRBD1. The ends lost 3 bases at V and 5 bases at J; junction bases unmatched: 4. The V gene's germline CDR1 is SGDLS and CDR2 YYNGEE. The CDR3 totals 14 residues. In DNA, the CDR3 is TGTGCCAGCAGCGCCGACAGGGGGCGGGAGACCCAGTACTTC. As protein: CASSADRGRETQYF.

This chain joins TRBV24-1 and TRBJ2-1; 7 nucleotides match TRBD2. V shed 9 bases, J shed 4 bases, and the junction held 11 bases outside the gene matches. The CDR3 contains 15 residues. Germline V gene sequence: CDR1 KGHDR, CDR2 SFDVKD. The CDR3 loop reads CATSSTSSGYNEQFF. In DNA form, the CDR3 reads TGTGCCACCTCTTCGACTAGCTCGGGGTACAATGAGCAGTTCTTC.

This clonotype turned up a few times. The rearrangement uses TRBV15 and TRBJ2-1; TRBD2 matches 11 bases. This CDR3 has 17 amino acids. V lost 3 bases, J lost 6 bases, and 10 bases stayed unmatched. Per the germline V gene, CDR1 is LNHNV and CDR2 is YYDKDF (reference sequence). DNA for the CDR3: TGTGCCACCAGCAGGGACCATACTAGCGGGAGTGTCAATGAGCAGTTCTTC. It encodes CATSRDHTSGSVNEQFF.

This clonotype appeared a few times. The V call is TRBV9, the J call TRBJ2-2; weak D call: TRBD2 (6 bases). Germline V gives CDR1 SGDLS, CDR2 YYNGEE. This CDR3 contains 14 residues. Trimming took 2 bases from V and 2 from J, leaving 7 bases between them. In DNA form, the CDR3 reads TGTGCCAGCAGCGTCGGGGGAAACACCGGGGAGCTGTTTTTT. Protein: CASSVGGNTGELFF.

This clonotype has a single count. V gene TRBV10-3 combines with J gene TRBJ2-3; D gene ambiguous. The CDR3 extends over 15 amino acids. Per germline, CDR1 ENHRY and CDR2 SYGVKD. Between the trimmed V and J ends, which lost 2 bases and 2 bases, there was a span of 11 bases. CDR3 coding DNA: TGTGCCATCAGTGAGCCGAGCCGGAACACAGATACGCAGTATTTT. The encoded protein is CAISEPSRNTDTQYF.

This clonotype was counted only a few times. This chain uses TRBV20-1 with TRBJ1-2, with 8 nucleotides matching TRBD1. Germline CDR1 reads DFQATT; CDR2 reads SNEGSKA (reference sequence). Trimming took 2 bases from V and 4 from J; bases not matched to a gene: 3. The CDR3 has 13 residues. Here the CDR3 reads CSARLDRGYGYTF. CDR3 bases: TGCAGTGCTAGACTCGACAGGGGCTATGGCTACACCTTC.

The CDR3 nucleotides read TGTGCCAGCAGCTCCGGACTGGCAGAGACCCAGTACTTC. Its protein is CASSSGLAETQYF. J is TRBJ2-5 and V is TRBV7-2, with D possibly matching TRBD2 (5 bases). The ends were cut back, 4 bases at V and 4 bases at J, with 10 bases in the middle. The CDR3 runs to 13 residues. Germline V CDR1 and CDR2: SGHTA, FQGNSA.

This clonotype appeared a few times. The J gene is TRBJ2-3, the V gene TRBV5-5; D tentatively fits TRBD1 or TRBD2 (5 bases each). Germline CDR1 is SGHKS and CDR2 is YYEKEE (reference sequence). V was clipped by 0 bases and J by 2 bases, with 19 bases between them. The CDR3 length is 18 residues. CDR3 sequence: CASSLELRSLGTTDTQYF. The CDR3 nucleotides read TGTGCCAGCAGCTTGGAGCTTCGCAGCCTGGGGACCACAGATACGCAGTATTTT.

The V gene is TRBV2, the J gene TRBJ2-3; 9 bases line up with TRBD2. After removal of 8 bases from V and 4 bases from J, the junction contained 7 bases not matched to a gene. The germline V gene has CDR1 SNHLY and CDR2 FYNNEI. This CDR3 is 14 amino acids long. CDR3 sequence: CASAGGGAADTQYF. The CDR3 DNA sequence: TGTGCCAGCGCGGGGGGGGGGGCCGCAGATACGCAGTATTTT.

J is TRBJ1-1 and V is TRBV5-1, with D possibly matching TRBD1 (6 bases). The CDR3 is 14 amino acids. V lost 7 bases, J lost 0 bases, and 13 bases lay in between. Germline lookup yields CDR1 SGHRS and CDR2 YFSETQ. The CDR3 DNA reads as TGCGCCAGCGGGAAGGACAGCATGAACACTGAAGCTTTCTTT. Its translation: CASGKDSMNTEAFF.

This clonotype came up a few times. V usage is TRBV20-1 and J usage is TRBJ2-1, with 13 bases that match TRBD2. Germline trimming cut 5 bases from V and 7 bases from J; bases unmatched to any gene: 8. CDR1 and CDR2 (germline): DFQATT, SNEGSKA (reference sequence). The CDR3 length is 15 residues. CDR3 nucleotide sequence: TGCAGTGCTGGCTCGGGACTAGCGGGACGGAATGAGCAGTTCTTC. Encoded protein: CSAGSGLAGRNEQFF.

The CDR3 bases are TGTGCTAGTGCTCACTACGAGCAGTACTTC. Its protein is CASAHYEQYF. The chain recombines TRBV12-5 with TRBJ2-7; D call uncertain. The germline V gene encodes CDR1 LGHNT and CDR2 FRNRAP. The CDR3 has 10 amino acids. V lost 7 bases, J lost 3 bases, and 4 bases lay in between.

This clonotype was seen a few times. CDR3 DNA sequence: TGCAGTGCTTCAGAACTAGCGGGGGGGCAGGGAAATGAGCAGTTCTTC. Its translation: CSASELAGGQGNEQFF. The chain uses TRBV20-1 and TRBJ2-1, with TRBD2 identical over 13 bases. There are 16 residues in the CDR3. J was trimmed by 7 bases and V by 5 bases; bases with no gene match: 11. Germline lookup yields CDR1 DFQATT and CDR2 SNEGSKA (reference sequence).

A few counts support this clonotype. The genes are TRBV20-1 and TRBJ2-7; D is possibly TRBD1 or TRBD2 (5 bases each). V lost 1 base and J 2 bases, leaving 12 bases between the germline ends. Germline V gene data show CDR1 as DFQATT and CDR2 as SNEGSKA (reference sequence). There are 14 residues in the CDR3. The chain's CDR3 is CSARGVRDAYEQYF. CDR3 in DNA: TGCAGTGCTAGAGGGGTCCGGGACGCCTACGAGCAGTACTTC.

This clonotype turned up a few times. The V gene is TRBV6-6, the J gene TRBJ1-2; D is possibly TRBD1 (5 bases). The CDR3 is 15 amino acids. Germline values: CDR1 MNHNY, CDR2 SVGAGI (reference sequence). V lost 5 bases to trimming and J lost 3 bases, with 16 bases between them. DNA for the CDR3: TGTGCCAGCAGTATAGTGCAGCGGGGGGACTATGGCTACACCTTC. Residues: CASSIVQRGDYGYTF.

V gene TRBV6-5 combines with J gene TRBJ1-2, with D uncertain. V lost 7 bases, J lost 0 bases, and 9 bases lay in between. The CDR3 loop spans 13 amino acids. Germline V CDR1 and CDR2: MNHEY, SVGAGI. The CDR3 coding sequence is TGTGCCAGCACCGGAAGGGCTAACTATGGCTACACCTTC. Its protein is CASTGRANYGYTF.

J is TRBJ2-7 and V is TRBV7-2; perhaps TRBD2 as D (5 bases). Germline CDR1 and CDR2: SGHTA and FQGNSA. This CDR3 comprises 14 residues. V was pared by 0 bases and J by 3 bases, with 9 bases between. CDR3: CASSLANGDYEQYF. The CDR3 region has the DNA TGTGCCAGCAGCTTAGCAAACGGGGACTACGAGCAGTACTTC.

This clonotype appeared a few times. The chain recombines TRBV29-1 with TRBJ2-3; no reliable D call. The length of the CDR3 is 16 residues. Deletions cut 4 bases from V and 1 base from J, with 18 bases between. Germline V gene data show CDR1 as SQVTM and CDR2 as ANQGSEA. CDR3: CSVVGLTLTGTDTQYF. The CDR3, as DNA: TGCAGCGTTGTTGGGCTGACTCTTACGGGCACAGATACGCAGTATTTT.

The chain carries TRBV6-1 and TRBJ2-7, with no clear D. V lost 2 bases and J lost 2, with 10 bases in between. Looked up from germline, CDR1 is MNHNS and CDR2 is SASEGT. CDR3 length: 14 residues. CDR3 DNA sequence: TGTGCCAGCAGTGAACCCTCGACCCCCTACGAGCAGTACTTC. It specifies CASSEPSTPYEQYF.